These T cell receptor beta chains were read from a single sample in a study of cytomegalovirus exposure and HLA in healthy donors. Profiled with immunoSEQ multiplex PCR; TCRdb holds only in-frame clones, not every one. The sample consists of about 200,000 clones, more than 70% of them appearing once. The specimen sequenced was PBMCs. The receptors stem from a man aged 35 to 55 in good health and CMV-seropositive. CDR3s include the opening cysteine and the closing phenylalanine or tryptophan. D genes are given only for firm matches. Part of the rows lack a size; the others show once, few, many or a class for expanded clones.

TRBJ1-1	TRBD1	TRBV5-5	-	CASSRRTGDVLNTEAFF	TGTGCCAGCAGCCGGAGGACAGGGGATGTTTTGAACACTGAAGCTTTCTTT
TRBJ2-7	TRBD2	TRBV18	-	CASSPYAGVTDYEQYF	TGTGCCAGCTCACCTTATGCGGGAGTGACGGATTACGAGCAGTACTTC
TRBJ1-1	-	TRBV18	few	CASSLGSPPEAFF	TGTGCCAGCTCCCTGGGGAGCCCCCCTGAAGCTTTCTTT
TRBJ1-6	-	TRBV15	few	CATSRVGAGNSPLHF	TGTGCCACCAGCAGAGTGGGGGCTGGTAATTCACCCCTCCACTTT
TRBJ2-7	TRBD2	TRBV18	-	CASSLTGLAYEQYF	TGTGCCAGCTCACTCACCGGACTAGCTTACGAGCAGTACTTC
TRBJ2-7	-	TRBV27	-	CASSPTGTSDPPYEQYF	TGTGCCAGCAGCCCGACCGGGACTTCGGACCCTCCCTACGAGCAGTACTTC
TRBJ2-3	-	TRBV6-4	-	CASSESRTDTQYF	TGTGCCAGCAGTGAATCTCGTACAGATACGCAGTATTTT
TRBJ1-3	TRBD1	TRBV28	few	CASSSPPGGFGNTIYF	TGTGCCAGCAGTTCCCCTCCAGGGGGCTTTGGAAACACCATATATTTT
TRBJ2-7	TRBD1	TRBV5-1	-	CASSAGQATIYEQYF	TGCGCCAGCAGCGCCGGACAGGCAACGATATACGAGCAGTACTTC
TRBJ2-7	TRBD2	TRBV7-6	-	CASSPRLAGGDEQYF	TGTGCCAGCAGCCCGCGACTAGCGGGAGGGGACGAGCAGTACTTC
TRBJ1-1	-	TRBV12-5	once	CASGSQGAAFF	TGTGCTAGTGGTAGCCAAGGAGCAGCTTTCTTT
TRBJ2-5	TRBD2	TRBV7-2	-	CASRGGTSGRAIWETQYF	TGTGCCAGCAGGGGGGGTACTAGCGGGAGGGCCATCTGGGAGACCCAGTACTTC
TRBJ1-5	TRBD1	TRBV29-1	-	CSVGPDRANQPQHF	TGCAGCGTTGGGCCGGACAGGGCCAATCAGCCCCAGCATTTT